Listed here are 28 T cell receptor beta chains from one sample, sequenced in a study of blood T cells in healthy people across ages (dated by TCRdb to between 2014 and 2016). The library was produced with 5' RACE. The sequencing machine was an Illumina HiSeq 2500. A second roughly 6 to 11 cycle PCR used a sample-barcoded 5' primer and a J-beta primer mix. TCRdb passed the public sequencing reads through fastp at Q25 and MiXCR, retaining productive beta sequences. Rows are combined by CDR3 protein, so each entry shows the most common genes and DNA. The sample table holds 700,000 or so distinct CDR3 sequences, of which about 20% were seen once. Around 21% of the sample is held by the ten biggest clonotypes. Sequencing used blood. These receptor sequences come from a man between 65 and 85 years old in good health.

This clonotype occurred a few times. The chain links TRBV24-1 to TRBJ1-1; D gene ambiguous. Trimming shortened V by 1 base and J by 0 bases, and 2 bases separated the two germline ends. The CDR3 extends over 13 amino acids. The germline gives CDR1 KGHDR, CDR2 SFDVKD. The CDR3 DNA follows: TGTGCCACCAGTGATTTTTTGAACACTGAAGCTTTCTTT. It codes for CATSDFLNTEAFF.

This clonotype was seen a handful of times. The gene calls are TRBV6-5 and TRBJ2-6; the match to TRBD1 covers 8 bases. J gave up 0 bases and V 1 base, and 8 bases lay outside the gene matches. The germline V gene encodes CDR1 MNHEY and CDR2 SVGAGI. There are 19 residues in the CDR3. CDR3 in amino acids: CASSYYYGQGSSGANVLTF. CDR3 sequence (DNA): TGTGCCAGCAGTTACTATTACGGACAGGGAAGCTCTGGGGCCAACGTCCTGACTTTC.

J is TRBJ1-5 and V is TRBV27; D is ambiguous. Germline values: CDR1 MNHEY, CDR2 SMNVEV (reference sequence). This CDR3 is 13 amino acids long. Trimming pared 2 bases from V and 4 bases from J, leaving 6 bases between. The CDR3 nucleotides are TGTGCCAGCAGTTTAATGGGAAATCAGCCCCAGCATTTT. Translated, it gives CASSLMGNQPQHF.

CDR3 coding DNA: TGCGCCAGCAGCTTGTCGAGGGAAAGTACGCAGTATTTT. Amino acids: CASSLSRESTQYF. The rearrangement links TRBV5-1 to TRBJ2-3, with TRBD2 as a possible D gene (5 bases). From germline, CDR1 is SGHRS and CDR2 YFSETQ. V was clipped by 1 base and J by 8 bases, with 11 bases between them. The CDR3 is made up of 13 amino acids.

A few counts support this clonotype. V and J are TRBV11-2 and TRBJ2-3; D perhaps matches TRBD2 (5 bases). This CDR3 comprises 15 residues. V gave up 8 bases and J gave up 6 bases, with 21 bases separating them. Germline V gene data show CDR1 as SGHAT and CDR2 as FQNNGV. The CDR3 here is CASGHTRTGWDTQYF. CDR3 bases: TGTGCCAGCGGCCACACCAGGACGGGGTGGGATACGCAGTATTTT.

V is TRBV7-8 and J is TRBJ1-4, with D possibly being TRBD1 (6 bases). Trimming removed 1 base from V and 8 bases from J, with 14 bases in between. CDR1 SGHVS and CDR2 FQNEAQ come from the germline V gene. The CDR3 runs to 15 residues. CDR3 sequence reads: CASSLGPRGREKLFF. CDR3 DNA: TGTGCCAGCAGCTTAGGTCCCAGGGGAAGGGAAAAACTGTTTTTT.

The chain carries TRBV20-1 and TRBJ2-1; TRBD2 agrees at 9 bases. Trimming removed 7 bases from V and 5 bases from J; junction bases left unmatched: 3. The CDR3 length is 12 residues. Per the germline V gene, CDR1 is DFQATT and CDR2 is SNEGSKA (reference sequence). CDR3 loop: CSGERGDNEQFF. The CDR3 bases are TGCAGTGGTGAGCGGGGGGACAATGAGCAGTTCTTC.

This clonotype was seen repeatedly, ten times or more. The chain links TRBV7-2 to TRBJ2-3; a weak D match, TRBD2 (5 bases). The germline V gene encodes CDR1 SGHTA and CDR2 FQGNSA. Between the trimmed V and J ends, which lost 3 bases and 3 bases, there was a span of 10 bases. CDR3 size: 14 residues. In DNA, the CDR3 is TGTGCCAGCAGCTTTTCCCGGGGTACAGATACGCAGTATTTT. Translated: CASSFSRGTDTQYF. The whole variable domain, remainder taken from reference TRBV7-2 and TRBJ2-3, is GAGVSQSPSNKVTEKGKDVELRCDPISGHTALYWYRQSLGQGLEFLIYFQGNSAPDKSGLPSDRFSAERTGGSVSTLTIQRTQQEDSAVYLCASSFSRGTDTQYFGPGTRLTVL.

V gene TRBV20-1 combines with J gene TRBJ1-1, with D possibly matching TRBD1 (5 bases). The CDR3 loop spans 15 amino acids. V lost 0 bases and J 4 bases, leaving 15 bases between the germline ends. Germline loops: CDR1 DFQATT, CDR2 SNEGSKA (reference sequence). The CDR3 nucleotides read TGCAGTGCTAGAGATGGGGGGGTTGGAGCCACTGAAGCTTTCTTT. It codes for CSARDGGVGATEAFF.

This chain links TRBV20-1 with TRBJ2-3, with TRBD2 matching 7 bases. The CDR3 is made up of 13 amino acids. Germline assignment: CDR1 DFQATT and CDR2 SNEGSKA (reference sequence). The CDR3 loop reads CRAFGGGTDTQYF. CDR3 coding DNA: TGCAGGGCTTTCGGGGGAGGGACAGATACGCAGTATTTT.

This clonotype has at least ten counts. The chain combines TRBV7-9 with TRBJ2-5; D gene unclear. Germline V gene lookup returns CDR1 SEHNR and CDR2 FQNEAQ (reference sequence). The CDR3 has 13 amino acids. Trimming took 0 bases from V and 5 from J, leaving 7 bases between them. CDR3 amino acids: CASSLAGPETQYF. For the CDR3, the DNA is TGTGCCAGCAGCTTAGCCGGCCCCGAGACCCAGTACTTC.

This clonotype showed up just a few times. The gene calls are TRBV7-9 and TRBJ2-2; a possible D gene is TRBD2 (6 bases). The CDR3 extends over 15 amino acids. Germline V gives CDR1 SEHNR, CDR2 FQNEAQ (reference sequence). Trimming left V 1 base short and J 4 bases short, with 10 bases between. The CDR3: CASSLDGGITGELFF. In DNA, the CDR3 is TGTGCCAGCAGCTTAGACGGAGGGATCACCGGGGAGCTGTTTTTT.

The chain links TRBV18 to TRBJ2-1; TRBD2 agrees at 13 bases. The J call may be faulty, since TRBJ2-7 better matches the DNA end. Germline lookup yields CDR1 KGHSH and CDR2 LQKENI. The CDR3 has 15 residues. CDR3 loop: CASSLGLAGVDEQYV. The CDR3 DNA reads TGTGCCAGCTCACTCGGACTAGCGGGAGTGGATGAGCAGTACGTC.

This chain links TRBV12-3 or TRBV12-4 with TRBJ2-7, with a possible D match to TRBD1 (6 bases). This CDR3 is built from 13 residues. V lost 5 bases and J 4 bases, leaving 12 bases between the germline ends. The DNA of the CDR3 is TGTGCCAGCAGTCCAGTCGACAGGTACGAGCAGTACTTC. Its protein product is CASSPVDRYEQYF.

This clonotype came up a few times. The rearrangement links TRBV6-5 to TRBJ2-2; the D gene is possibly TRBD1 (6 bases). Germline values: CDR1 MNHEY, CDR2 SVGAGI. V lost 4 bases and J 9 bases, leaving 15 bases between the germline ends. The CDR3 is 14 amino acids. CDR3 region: CASSLRTDPRELFF. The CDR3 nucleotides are TGTGCCAGCAGTTTAAGGACAGATCCCAGGGAGCTGTTTTTT.

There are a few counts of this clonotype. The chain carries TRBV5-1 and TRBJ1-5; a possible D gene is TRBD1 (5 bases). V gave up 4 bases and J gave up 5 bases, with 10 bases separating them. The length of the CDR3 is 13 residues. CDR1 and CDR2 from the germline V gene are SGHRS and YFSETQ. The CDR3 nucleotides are TGCGCCAGCAGCGCGCAGGGAGATCAGCCCCAGCATTTT. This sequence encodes CASSAQGDQPQHF.

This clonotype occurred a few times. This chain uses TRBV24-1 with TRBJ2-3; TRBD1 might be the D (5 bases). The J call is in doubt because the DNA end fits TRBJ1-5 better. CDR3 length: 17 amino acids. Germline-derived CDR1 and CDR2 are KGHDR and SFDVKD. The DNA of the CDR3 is TGTGCCACCAGTGACCCTAACGCTCCGGGGGTCACAGATACGCAGCATTTT. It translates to CATSDPNAPGVTDTQHF.

CDR3 amino acids: CASSPDRGGSGNTIYF. CDR3 nucleotide sequence: TGCGCCAGCAGCCCAGACAGGGGCGGCTCTGGAAACACCATATATTTT. The rearrangement uses TRBV5-1 and TRBJ1-3, with TRBD1 matching over 8 bases. CDR3 size: 16 residues. V was clipped by 4 bases and J by 0 bases; unmatched bases: 6. Germline CDR1 SGHRS, CDR2 YFSETQ.

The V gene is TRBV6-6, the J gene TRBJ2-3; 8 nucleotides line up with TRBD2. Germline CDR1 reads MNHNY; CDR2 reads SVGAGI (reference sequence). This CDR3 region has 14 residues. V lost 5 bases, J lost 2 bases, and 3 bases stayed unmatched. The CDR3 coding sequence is TGTGCCAGCAGTCGTAGCGGGGCCACAGATACGCAGTATTTT. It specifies CASSRSGATDTQYF.

The CDR3 reads CASSLVSVEQYF. CDR3 in DNA: TGTGCCAGCAGCTTAGTTTCGGTCGAGCAGTACTTC. The genes are TRBV7-8 and TRBJ2-1; D remains ambiguous. The J call may be in error: the DNA end matches TRBJ2-7 better. This CDR3 region has 12 residues. Germline V gene sequence: CDR1 SGHVS, CDR2 FQNEAQ.

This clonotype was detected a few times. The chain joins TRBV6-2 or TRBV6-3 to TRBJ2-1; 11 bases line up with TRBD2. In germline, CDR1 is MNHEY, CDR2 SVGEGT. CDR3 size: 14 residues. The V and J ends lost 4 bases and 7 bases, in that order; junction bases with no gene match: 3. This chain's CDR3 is CASSSPSGRNEQFF. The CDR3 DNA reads TGTGCCAGCAGTTCCCCTAGCGGGAGGAATGAGCAGTTCTTC.

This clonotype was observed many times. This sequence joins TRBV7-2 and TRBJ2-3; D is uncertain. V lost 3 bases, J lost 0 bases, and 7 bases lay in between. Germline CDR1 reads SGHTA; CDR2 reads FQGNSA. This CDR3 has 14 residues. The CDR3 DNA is TGTGCCAGCAGCTTCTTCTCCAGCACAGATACGCAGTATTTT. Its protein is CASSFFSSTDTQYF.

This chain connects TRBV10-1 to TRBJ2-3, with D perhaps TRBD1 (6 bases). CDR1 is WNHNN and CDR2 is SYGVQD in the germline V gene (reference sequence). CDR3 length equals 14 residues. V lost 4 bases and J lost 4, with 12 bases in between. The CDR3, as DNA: TGCGCCAGCAGTGTACAGGGAAGCCCAGATACGCAGTATTTT. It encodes CASSVQGSPDTQYF.

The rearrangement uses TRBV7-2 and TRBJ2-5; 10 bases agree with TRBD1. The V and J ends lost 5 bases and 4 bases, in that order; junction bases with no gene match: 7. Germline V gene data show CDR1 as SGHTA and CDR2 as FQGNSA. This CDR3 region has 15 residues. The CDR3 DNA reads TGTGCCAGCAGCGCCCAGACAGGGGGCCTAGAGACCCAGTACTTC. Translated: CASSAQTGGLETQYF.

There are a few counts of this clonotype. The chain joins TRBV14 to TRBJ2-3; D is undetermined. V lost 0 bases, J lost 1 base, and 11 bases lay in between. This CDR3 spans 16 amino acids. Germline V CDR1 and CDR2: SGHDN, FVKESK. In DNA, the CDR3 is TGTGCCAGCAGCCAAGATTCCCCGATAGGCACAGATACGCAGTATTTT. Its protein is CASSQDSPIGTDTQYF.

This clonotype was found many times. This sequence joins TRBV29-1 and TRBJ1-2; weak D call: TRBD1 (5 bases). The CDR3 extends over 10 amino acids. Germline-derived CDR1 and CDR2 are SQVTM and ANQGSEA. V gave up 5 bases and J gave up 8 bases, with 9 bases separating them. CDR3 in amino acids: CSVLGDGYTF. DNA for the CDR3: TGCAGCGTTTTAGGGGACGGCTACACCTTC.

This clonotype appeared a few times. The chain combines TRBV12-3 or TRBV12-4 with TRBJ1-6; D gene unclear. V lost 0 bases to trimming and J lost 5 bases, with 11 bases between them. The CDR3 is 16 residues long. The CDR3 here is CASSLAATSNNSPLHF. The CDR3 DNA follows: TGTGCCAGCAGTTTAGCGGCCACCTCAAATAATTCACCCCTCCACTTT.

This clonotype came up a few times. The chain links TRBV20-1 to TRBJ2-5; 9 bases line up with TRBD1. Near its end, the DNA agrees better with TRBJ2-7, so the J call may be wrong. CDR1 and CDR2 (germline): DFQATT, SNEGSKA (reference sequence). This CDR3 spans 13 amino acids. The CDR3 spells CSAPTGGTNEQYF. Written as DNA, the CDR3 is TGCAGTGCTCCGACAGGGGGAACGAACGAGCAGTACTTC.